This T cell receptor (beta chain) was obtained from a study of T cell responses to AZD1222 COVID-19 vaccine. The assay was immunoSEQ multiplex PCR, and TCRdb's table has in-frame clones only and misses some. The data show more than 90,000 clones, about 88% seen once. Trimming took 3 bases from V and 4 from J, leaving 13 bases between them. Germline V gene data show CDR1 as MNHEY and CDR2 as SMNVEV (reference sequence). The CDR3 is 15 amino acids. The V call is TRBV27, the J call TRBJ1-5; D gene unclear. This TCR came from an adult who received the AZD1222 COVID-19 vaccine. Sequencing was performed on peripheral blood, taken 28 days after the second AZD1222 dose. CDR3 in DNA: TGTGCCAGCAGTTTGAGAGGGCGCGGGAATCAGCCCCAGCATTTT. Translation gives CASSLRGRGNQPQHF.